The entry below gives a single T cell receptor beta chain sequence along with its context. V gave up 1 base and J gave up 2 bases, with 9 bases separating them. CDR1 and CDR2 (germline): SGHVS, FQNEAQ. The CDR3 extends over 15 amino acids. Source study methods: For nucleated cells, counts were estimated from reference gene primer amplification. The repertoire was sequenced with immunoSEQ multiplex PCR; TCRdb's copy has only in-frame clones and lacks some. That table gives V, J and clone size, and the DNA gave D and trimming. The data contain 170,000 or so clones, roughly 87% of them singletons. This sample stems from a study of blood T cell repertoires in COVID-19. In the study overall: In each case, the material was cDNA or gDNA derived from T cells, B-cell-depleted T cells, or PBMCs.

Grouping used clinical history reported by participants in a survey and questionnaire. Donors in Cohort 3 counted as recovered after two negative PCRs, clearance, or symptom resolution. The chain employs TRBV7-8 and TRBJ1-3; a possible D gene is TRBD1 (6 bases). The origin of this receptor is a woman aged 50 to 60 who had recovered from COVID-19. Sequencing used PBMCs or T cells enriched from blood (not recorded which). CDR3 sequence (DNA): TGTGCCAGCAGCTTAGGACAGGCCCCTGGAAACACCATATATTTT. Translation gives CASSLGQAPGNTIYF.